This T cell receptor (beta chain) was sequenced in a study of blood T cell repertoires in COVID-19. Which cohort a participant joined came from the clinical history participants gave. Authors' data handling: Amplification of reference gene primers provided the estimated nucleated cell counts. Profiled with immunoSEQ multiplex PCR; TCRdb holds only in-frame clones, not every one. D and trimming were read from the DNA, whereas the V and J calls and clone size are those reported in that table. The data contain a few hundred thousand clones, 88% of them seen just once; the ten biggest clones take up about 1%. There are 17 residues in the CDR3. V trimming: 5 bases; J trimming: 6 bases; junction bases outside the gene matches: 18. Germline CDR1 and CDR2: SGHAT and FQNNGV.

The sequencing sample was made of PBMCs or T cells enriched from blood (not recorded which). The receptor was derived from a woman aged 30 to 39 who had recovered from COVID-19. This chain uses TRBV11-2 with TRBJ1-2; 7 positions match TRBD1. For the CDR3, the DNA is TGTGCCAGCAGCCCCTCGTTCGGGCAGGGGGGTCCGGATGGCTACACCTTC. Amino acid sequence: CASSPSFGQGGPDGYTF.